Following are 19 T cell receptor beta chains from one sample sequenced in a study of T cell responses to AZD1222 COVID-19 vaccine. TCRdb keeps only in-frame clones here, not all; method: immunoSEQ multiplex PCR. The profile shows approximately 150,000 clones, approximately 90% of them singletons. This material consisted of peripheral blood, taken 28 days after the second dose of the MenACWY control vaccine. The source is an adult who received the MenACWY meningococcal vaccine as a control.

This clone has only one observation. The chain links TRBV5-6 to TRBJ1-6, with D unresolved. CDR3 length: 17 residues. Germline CDR1 reads SGHDT; CDR2 reads YYEEEE. V dropped 1 base and J dropped 0 bases, with 11 bases sitting between them. The CDR3 region has the DNA TGTGCCAGCAGCTTGTACGCTAGAAGCTCCTATAATTCACCCCTCCACTTT. Residues: CASSLYARSSYNSPLHF.

This clone appeared a single time. The rearrangement joins TRBV7-9 to TRBJ2-7; D might be TRBD1 or TRBD2, each matching 6 bases. The V and J ends lost 1 base and 3 bases respectively, with 13 bases between them. Per the germline V gene, CDR1 is SEHNR and CDR2 is FQNEAQ (reference sequence). CDR3 size: 15 residues. The CDR3 sequence is CASSLVSGGRYEQYF. The CDR3 DNA follows: TGTGCCAGCAGCTTAGTATCCGGGGGCCGCTACGAGCAGTACTTC.

This clone was detected a few times. J is TRBJ1-2 and V is TRBV12-3 or TRBV12-4; D gene uncertain. V was cut by 3 bases and J by 4 bases, with 6 bases left in between. The CDR3 has 12 amino acids. The CDR3 region is CASSFSTYGYTF. DNA of the CDR3: TGTGCCAGCAGTTTCTCGACCTATGGCTACACCTTC.

The chain recombines TRBV3-1 (or the pseudogene TRBV3-2) with TRBJ2-1; 14 bases fit TRBD2. Germline CDR1 reads LGHDT; CDR2 reads YNNKEL (reference sequence). The CDR3 is 17 residues long. J gave up 9 bases and V 1 base, and 8 bases lay outside the gene matches. CDR3 nucleotide sequence: TGTGCCAGCAGCCAAGTTACCGGGACTAGCGGGAGCGGTGAGCAGTTCTTC. Residues: CASSQVTGTSGSGEQFF.

CDR3 bases: TGTGCCAGCCAGGACAGGGGGAATCAGCCCCAGCATTTT. It encodes CASQDRGNQPQHF. The V gene is TRBV6-5, the J gene TRBJ1-5, with 10 bases identical to TRBD1. Germline loops: CDR1 MNHEY, CDR2 SVGAGI. The CDR3 totals 13 residues. V dropped 8 bases and J dropped 4; count of bases not matched to a gene: 2.

The chain joins TRBV9 to TRBJ1-5; 8 nucleotides align to TRBD1. Germline loops: CDR1 SGDLS, CDR2 YYNGEE. The CDR3 runs 14 residues. V trimming: 4 bases; J trimming: 9 bases; junction bases outside the gene matches: 9. For the CDR3, the DNA is TGTGCCAGCAGCACCGGACAGGGATCAGCGCCCCAGCATTTT. Amino acid sequence: CASSTGQGSAPQHF.

V gene TRBV19 combines with J gene TRBJ2-1, with D perhaps TRBD1 (5 bases). CDR1 LNHDA and CDR2 SQIVND come from the germline V gene (reference sequence). The CDR3 is 14 amino acids. Trimming stripped 8 bases from V and 1 base from J, with 12 bases between. Written as DNA, the CDR3 is TGTGCCAGTTCGGACACCGGGTCCTACAATGAGCAGTTCTTC. Amino acid sequence: CASSDTGSYNEQFF.

The count of this clone is one. This chain uses TRBV29-1 with TRBJ2-7; D possibly corresponds to TRBD2 (6 bases). The CDR3 totals 13 residues. Germline CDR1 reads SQVTM; CDR2 reads ANQGSEA. V lost 4 bases and J lost 3, with 13 bases in between. CDR3 DNA: TGCAGCGTTGGGGACGGGAGTGACTACGAGCAGTACTTC. Translated: CSVGDGSDYEQYF.

The chain uses TRBV10-2 and TRBJ2-5; TRBD2 matches at 8 bases. With 8 bases clipped from V and 5 bases from J, the junction kept 22 bases outside the gene matches. Germline values: CDR1 WSHSY, CDR2 SAAADI. This CDR3 is 18 amino acids long. CDR3: CASGGVVERGSIAETQYF. CDR3 nucleotide sequence: TGCGCCAGCGGCGGGGTTGTAGAGCGGGGGAGTATTGCGGAGACCCAGTACTTC.

The chain links TRBV5-6 to TRBJ1-5; 12 positions match TRBD1. Germline-derived CDR1 and CDR2 are SGHDT and YYEEEE. The V gene end was trimmed by 4 bases and the J gene end by 7 bases; junction bases not matched to a gene: 9. The CDR3 runs to 16 residues. CDR3 in DNA: TGTGCCAGCAGCGAATTCCCGGGACAGGGGGCCCAGCCCCAGCATTTT. Protein sequence: CASSEFPGQGAQPQHF.

The rearrangement joins TRBV19 to TRBJ1-5; D gene ambiguous. The CDR3 is made up of 13 amino acids. Looked up from germline, CDR1 is LNHDA and CDR2 is SQIVND (reference sequence). V shed 1 base and J shed 6 bases, with 7 bases lying between them. CDR3 residues: CASSIGMPQPQHF. CDR3 coding DNA: TGTGCCAGTAGTATAGGGATGCCTCAGCCCCAGCATTTT.

This rearrangement joins TRBV6-1 to TRBJ1-4; D not certain. The germline V gene has CDR1 MNHNS and CDR2 SASEGT. CDR3 length equals 15 residues. The V end was cut by 1 base, the J end by 0 bases, with 6 bases between. The CDR3 reads CASSEGTATNEKLFF. For the CDR3, the DNA is TGTGCCAGCAGTGAAGGCACTGCAACTAATGAAAAACTGTTTTTT.

CDR3 sequence: CASSRSGLTNEQFF. The CDR3 nucleotides are TGTGCCAGCAGCCGATCGGGACTAACCAATGAGCAGTTCTTC. The gene calls are TRBV3-1 (or the pseudogene TRBV3-2) and TRBJ2-1, with TRBD2 matching 7 bases. The trim removed 4 bases at V and 6 bases at J, leaving 6 bases unmatched. CDR1 LGHDT and CDR2 YNNKEL come from the germline V gene (reference sequence). The CDR3 consists of 14 residues.

J is TRBJ2-2 and V is TRBV3-1 (or the pseudogene TRBV3-2); D is perhaps TRBD2 (7 bases). CDR1 and CDR2 from the germline V gene are LGHDT and YNNKEL (reference sequence). V was cut by 3 bases and J by 4 bases, with 27 bases left in between. CDR3 size: 20 residues. The CDR3 protein is CASSQDSGTQPPRVTGELFF. Written as DNA, the CDR3 is TGTGCCAGCAGCCAGGACAGCGGGACTCAACCCCCGCGTGTCACCGGGGAGCTGTTTTTT.

The chain combines TRBV9 with TRBJ2-7; 9 positions agree with TRBD2. The ends lost 3 bases at V and 6 bases at J; junction bases unmatched: 16. The CDR3 has 17 residues. Germline assignment: CDR1 SGDLS and CDR2 YYNGEE. CDR3 nucleotide sequence: TGTGCCAGCAGCGACCCCGTGGGTAGCGGGAGTAGGGGCGAGCAGTACTTC. Protein product: CASSDPVGSGSRGEQYF. The whole variable domain, remainder taken from reference TRBV9 and TRBJ2-7, is DSGVTQTPKHLITATGQRVTLRCSPRSGDLSVYWYQQSLDQGLQFLIQYYNGEERAKGNILERFSAQQFPDLHSELNLSSLELGDSALYFCASSDPVGSGSRGEQYFGPGTRLTVT.

The chain carries TRBV7-2 and TRBJ1-5; D unresolved. The CDR3 length is 13 residues. The germline CDR1 and CDR2 sequences are SGHTA and FQGNSA. V lost 2 bases to trimming and J lost 3 bases, with 5 bases between them. The CDR3 spells CASSLSPNQPQHF. The DNA of the CDR3 is TGTGCCAGCAGCTTATCCCCCAATCAGCCCCAGCATTTT. Looking up the rest from reference TRBV7-2 and TRBJ1-5 gives the full variable domain: GAGVSQSPSNKVTEKGKDVELRCDPISGHTALYWYRQSLGQGLEFLIYFQGNSAPDKSGLPSDRFSAERTGGSVSTLTIQRTQQEDSAVYLCASSLSPNQPQHFGDGTRLSIL.

The gene calls are TRBV2 and TRBJ2-1; D is uncertain. The CDR3 has 15 amino acids. The germline CDR1 and CDR2 sequences are SNHLY and FYNNEI. Trimming stripped 7 bases from V and 0 bases from J, with 13 bases between. CDR3 region: CASKNGESSYNEQFF. In nucleotides, the CDR3 is TGTGCCAGCAAGAATGGGGAAAGCTCCTACAATGAGCAGTTCTTC.

This chain connects TRBV3-1 (or the pseudogene TRBV3-2) to TRBJ2-5, with 7 bases lining up with TRBD1. There are 16 residues in the CDR3. V trimming: 0 bases; J trimming: 4 bases; junction bases outside the gene matches: 8. From germline, CDR1 is LGHDT and CDR2 YNNKEL (reference sequence). CDR3 sequence: CASSQDDSPGGETQYF. The CDR3 DNA reads as TGTGCCAGCAGCCAAGACGACTCCCCAGGGGGAGAGACCCAGTACTTC.

The chain combines TRBV7-9 with TRBJ2-1; no firm D call. V lost 1 base and J lost 8, with 6 bases in between. The CDR3 covers 12 residues. Germline CDR1 SEHNR, CDR2 FQNEAQ (reference sequence). The CDR3 bases are TGTGCCAGCAGCTTAGGGGGTGATGAGCAGTTCTTC. It translates to CASSLGGDEQFF. The complete variable domain, with remaining parts taken from reference TRBV7-9 and TRBJ2-1, reads DTGVSQNPRHKITKRGQNVTFRCDPISEHNRLYWYRQTLGQGPEFLTYFQNEAQLEKSRLLSDRFSAERPKGSFSTLEIQRTEQGDSAMYLCASSLGGDEQFFGPGTRLTVL.